These T cell receptor beta chains were read from a single sample in a study of shared clonotypes between healthy human individuals. The protocol was immunoSEQ multiplex PCR, while the TCRdb copy is restricted to in-frame clones and leaves out a portion. The table records approximately 620,000 clones, almost 97% of them present only once. Sequences were obtained from naive CD4+ T cells sorted from blood. The origin of the receptors is a woman younger than 45 in good health. Each CDR3 is given with its conserved first and last residue. A D gene is named only where the DNA matches it firmly. Size is stated for part of the rows, as once, few or many counts, or as a class when the clone is expanded.

j_call: TRBJ2-3; clone_size: .; cdr3_length: 20; d_call: TRBD2; v_call: TRBV9; cdr3_aa: CASSPRDRGLAGGPADTQYF; cdr3_nt: TGTGCCAGCAGCCCCCGGGACAGGGGACTAGCGGGAGGGCCTGCAGATACGCAGTATTTT
j_call: TRBJ2-7; clone_size: .; cdr3_length: 13; d_call: .; v_call: TRBV28; cdr3_aa: CASSTTTPYEQYF; cdr3_nt: TGTGCCAGCAGTACCACGACCCCGTACGAGCAGTACTTC
j_call: TRBJ1-2; clone_size: .; cdr3_length: 13; d_call: .; v_call: TRBV4-1; cdr3_aa: CASSQDERRGYTF; cdr3_nt: TGCGCCAGCAGCCAAGATGAGAGGCGCGGCTACACCTTC
j_call: TRBJ2-7; clone_size: .; cdr3_length: 11; d_call: .; v_call: TRBV30; cdr3_aa: CAWGLSYEQYF; cdr3_nt: TGTGCCTGGGGGCTTTCGTACGAGCAGTACTTC
j_call: TRBJ1-5; clone_size: .; cdr3_length: 16; d_call: .; v_call: TRBV19; cdr3_aa: CASSVAGTGGFQPQHF; cdr3_nt: TGTGCCAGTAGTGTCGCCGGGACGGGGGGTTTTCAGCCCCAGCATTTT
j_call: TRBJ1-1; clone_size: .; cdr3_length: 15; d_call: TRBD1; v_call: TRBV28; cdr3_aa: CASSLPTGAASKAFF; cdr3_nt: TGTGCCAGCAGTTTACCAACAGGGGCTGCTTCAAAGGCTTTCTTT
j_call: TRBJ1-5; clone_size: once; cdr3_length: 15; d_call: .; v_call: TRBV27; cdr3_aa: CASSPDGSFNQPQHF; cdr3_nt: TGTGCCAGCAGTCCCGATGGGAGTTTCAATCAGCCCCAGCATTTT
j_call: TRBJ2-7; clone_size: .; cdr3_length: 13; d_call: TRBD1; v_call: TRBV28; cdr3_aa: CASSLDRVHEQYF; cdr3_nt: TGTGCCAGCAGTTTAGACAGGGTGCACGAGCAGTACTTC
j_call: TRBJ1-2; clone_size: .; cdr3_length: 16; d_call: .; v_call: TRBV5-1; cdr3_aa: CASSLEGSPDNYGYTF; cdr3_nt: TGCGCCAGCAGCTTGGAAGGGAGCCCGGATAACTATGGCTACACCTTC
j_call: TRBJ1-5; clone_size: .; cdr3_length: 15; d_call: .; v_call: TRBV5-5; cdr3_aa: CASRSTVHSNQPQHF; cdr3_nt: TGTGCCAGCAGGTCGACCGTTCATAGCAATCAGCCCCAGCATTTT
j_call: TRBJ2-1; clone_size: .; cdr3_length: 14; d_call: .; v_call: TRBV5-6; cdr3_aa: CASSLVYRANEQFF; cdr3_nt: TGTGCCAGCAGCTTGGTCTACAGGGCCAATGAGCAGTTCTTC
j_call: TRBJ2-2; clone_size: .; cdr3_length: 15; d_call: TRBD2; v_call: TRBV6-5; cdr3_aa: CASQREGPNTGELFF; cdr3_nt: TGTGCCAGTCAGCGGGAGGGCCCGAACACCGGGGAGCTGTTTTTT
j_call: TRBJ2-1; clone_size: .; cdr3_length: 20; d_call: TRBD2; v_call: TRBV14; cdr3_aa: CASSQDRLAGGPWGLDEQFF; cdr3_nt: TGTGCCAGCAGCCAAGATAGACTAGCGGGAGGGCCCTGGGGTCTAGATGAGCAGTTCTTC
j_call: TRBJ2-3; clone_size: .; cdr3_length: 15; d_call: TRBD2; v_call: TRBV29-1; cdr3_aa: CSVVEDSGRLDTQYF; cdr3_nt: TGCAGCGTTGTGGAGGATAGCGGGAGGTTAGATACGCAGTATTTT